This T cell receptor (beta chain) was recorded in a study of human thymus T cells. Thymus was obtained from resections taken during corrective heart surgery. Method: immunoSEQ multiplex PCR; TCRdb's copy keeps in-frame clones and lacks some. The sample has roughly 130,000 clones; around 94% are singletons. Trimming took off 5 bases at V and 5 bases at J, with 11 bases between the two ends. CDR3 length equals 13 residues. Germline V gene data show CDR1 as MNHEY and CDR2 as SMNVEV (reference sequence). The receptor was derived from a boy under two years old with a congenital heart defect but otherwise immunologically healthy. This chain joins TRBV27 and TRBJ2-3, with unresolved D. Sequenced: thymus tissue. This CDR3 is CASSPYVGDTQYF. In nucleotides, the CDR3 is TGTGCCAGCAGTCCCTACGTCGGAGATACGCAGTATTTT.